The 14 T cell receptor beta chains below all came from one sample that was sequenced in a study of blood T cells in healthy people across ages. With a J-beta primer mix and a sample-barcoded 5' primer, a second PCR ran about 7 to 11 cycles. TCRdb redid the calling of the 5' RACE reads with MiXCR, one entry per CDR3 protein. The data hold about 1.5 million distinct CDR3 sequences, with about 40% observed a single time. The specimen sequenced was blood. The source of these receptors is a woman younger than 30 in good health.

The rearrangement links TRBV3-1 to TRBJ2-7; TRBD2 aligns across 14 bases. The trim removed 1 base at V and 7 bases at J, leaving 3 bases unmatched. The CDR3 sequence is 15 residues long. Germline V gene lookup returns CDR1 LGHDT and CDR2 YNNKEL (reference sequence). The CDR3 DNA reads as TGTGCCAGCAGCCAAGGGACTAGCGGGAGGCGTGAGCAGTACTTC. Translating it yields CASSQGTSGRREQYF.

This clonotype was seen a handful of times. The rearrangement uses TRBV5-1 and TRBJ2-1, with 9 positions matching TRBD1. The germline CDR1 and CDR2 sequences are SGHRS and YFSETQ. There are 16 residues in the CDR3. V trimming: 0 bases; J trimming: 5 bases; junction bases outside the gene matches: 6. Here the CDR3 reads CASSLGGTGQHNEQFF. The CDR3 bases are TGCGCCAGCAGCTTGGGCGGGACAGGGCAACACAATGAGCAGTTCTTC.

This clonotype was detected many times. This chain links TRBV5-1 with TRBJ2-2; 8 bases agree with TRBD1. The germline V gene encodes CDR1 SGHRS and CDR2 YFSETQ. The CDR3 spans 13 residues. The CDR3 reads CATGTGNTGELFF. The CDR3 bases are TGCGCTACCGGGACAGGGAACACCGGGGAGCTGTTTTTT.

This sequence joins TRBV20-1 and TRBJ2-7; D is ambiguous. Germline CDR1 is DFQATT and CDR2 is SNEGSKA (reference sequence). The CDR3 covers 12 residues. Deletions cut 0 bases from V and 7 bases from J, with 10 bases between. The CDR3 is CSARDLLGEQYF. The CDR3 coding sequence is TGCAGTGCTAGAGATCTTCTGGGGGAGCAGTACTTC.

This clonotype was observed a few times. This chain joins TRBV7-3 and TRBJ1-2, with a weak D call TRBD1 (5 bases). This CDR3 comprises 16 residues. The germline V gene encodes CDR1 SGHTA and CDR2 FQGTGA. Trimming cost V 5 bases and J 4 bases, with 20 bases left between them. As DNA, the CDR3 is TGTGCCAGCAGCCCCGTCGGGGAGGGACCTAGCTATGGCTACACCTTC. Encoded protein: CASSPVGEGPSYGYTF.

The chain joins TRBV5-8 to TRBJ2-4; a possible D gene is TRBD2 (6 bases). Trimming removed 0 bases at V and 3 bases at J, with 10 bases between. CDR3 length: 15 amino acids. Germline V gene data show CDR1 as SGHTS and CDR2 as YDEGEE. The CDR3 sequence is CASSLGPRGKNIQYF. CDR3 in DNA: TGTGCCAGCAGCTTGGGCCCGCGGGGCAAAAACATTCAGTACTTC.

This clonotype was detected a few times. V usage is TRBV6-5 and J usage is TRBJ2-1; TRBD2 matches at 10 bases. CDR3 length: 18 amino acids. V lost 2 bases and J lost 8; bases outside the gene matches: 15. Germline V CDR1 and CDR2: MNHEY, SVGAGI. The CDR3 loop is CASSYGKSGGAWGDEQFF. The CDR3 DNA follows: TGTGCCAGCAGTTACGGGAAGAGCGGGGGGGCCTGGGGTGATGAGCAGTTCTTC.

The CDR3 is CSAAKGRDLTDTQYF. In nucleotides, the CDR3 is TGCAGTGCCGCCAAGGGAAGGGATCTCACAGATACGCAGTATTTT. The chain carries TRBV20-1 and TRBJ2-3, with D uncertain. Deletions cut 6 bases from V and 2 bases from J, with 18 bases between. Germline V CDR1 and CDR2: DFQATT, SNEGSKA (reference sequence). CDR3 length equals 15 residues.

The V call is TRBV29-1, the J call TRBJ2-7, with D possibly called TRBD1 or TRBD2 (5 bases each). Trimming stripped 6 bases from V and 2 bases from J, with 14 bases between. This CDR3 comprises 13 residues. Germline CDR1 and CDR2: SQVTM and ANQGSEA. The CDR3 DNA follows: TGCAGCGTGACACGGGGCCTGGCCTACGAGCAGTACTTC. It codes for CSVTRGLAYEQYF.

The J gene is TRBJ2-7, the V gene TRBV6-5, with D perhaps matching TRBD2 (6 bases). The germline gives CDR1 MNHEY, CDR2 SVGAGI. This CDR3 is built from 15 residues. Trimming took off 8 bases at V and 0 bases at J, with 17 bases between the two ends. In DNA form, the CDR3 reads TGTGCCAGCTGTCGATCCAGGACTAACTCCTACGAGCAGTACTTC. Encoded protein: CASCRSRTNSYEQYF.

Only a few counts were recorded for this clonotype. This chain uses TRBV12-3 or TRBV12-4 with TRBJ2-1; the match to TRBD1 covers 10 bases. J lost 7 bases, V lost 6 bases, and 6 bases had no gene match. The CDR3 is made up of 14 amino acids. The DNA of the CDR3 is TGTGCCAGCAGGCCGGGACAGGGGTTTAATGAGCAGTTCTTC. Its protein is CASRPGQGFNEQFF.

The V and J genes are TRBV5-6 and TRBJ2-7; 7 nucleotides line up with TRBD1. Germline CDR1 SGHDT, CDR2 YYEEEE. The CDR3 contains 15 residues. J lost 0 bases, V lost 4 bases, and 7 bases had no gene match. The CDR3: CASSPGGTASYEQYF. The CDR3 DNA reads TGTGCCAGCAGCCCCGGTGGGACAGCCTCCTACGAGCAGTACTTC.

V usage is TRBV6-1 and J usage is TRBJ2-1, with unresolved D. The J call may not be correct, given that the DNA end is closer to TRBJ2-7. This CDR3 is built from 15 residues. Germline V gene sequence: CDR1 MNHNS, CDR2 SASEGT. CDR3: CASRPTSNSYNEQYF. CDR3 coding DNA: TGTGCCAGCAGGCCCACAAGCAACTCCTACAATGAGCAGTACTTC.

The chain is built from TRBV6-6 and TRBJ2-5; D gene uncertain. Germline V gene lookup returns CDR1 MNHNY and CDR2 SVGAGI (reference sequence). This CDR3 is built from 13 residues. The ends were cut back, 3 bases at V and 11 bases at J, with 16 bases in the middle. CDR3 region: CASSYLLGQEQYF. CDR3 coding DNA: TGTGCCAGCAGTTATTTGCTGGGCCAGGAACAGTACTTC.